The sequence of this T cell receptor (beta chain) was determined in a study of PD-L1 blockade in urothelial cancer. Study at large: Blood analysis occurred 3 weeks (second dose) and 6 weeks after treatment start. General study points: By 3 weeks, tumor-associated blood clones had expanded more in durable-benefit patients.

Repertoires were generated with immunoSEQ multiplex PCR, while TCRdb's copy carries only in-frame clones and drops some. The profile covers roughly 63,000 clones, with 81% appearing a single time and about 2.9% taken by the ten largest. This clone is a singleton in its sample. Its antigen is not known. Time point specified: pretreatment peripheral blood. Enrolled patients showed locally advanced or metastatic urothelial carcinoma. Germline loops: CDR1 SGHTA, CDR2 FQGTGA. J gave up 11 bases and V 3 bases, and 8 bases lay outside the gene matches. The CDR3 extends over 13 amino acids. The sample consisted of PBMCs, taken around atezolizumab (anti-PD-L1) treatment. The sequence derives from a man aged 70-80 years with urothelial cancer. This chain connects TRBV7-3 to TRBJ2-3, with TRBD2 matching over 7 bases. The CDR3 sequence is CASSFKGEREQYF. The CDR3 DNA reads TGTGCCAGCAGCTTTAAGGGTGAGCGGGAGCAGTATTTT.